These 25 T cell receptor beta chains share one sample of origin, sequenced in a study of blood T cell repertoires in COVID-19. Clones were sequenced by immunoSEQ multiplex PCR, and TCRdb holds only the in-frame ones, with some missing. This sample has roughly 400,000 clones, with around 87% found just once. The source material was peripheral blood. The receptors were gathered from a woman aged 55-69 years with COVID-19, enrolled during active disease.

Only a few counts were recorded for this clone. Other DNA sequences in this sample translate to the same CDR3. CDR3 loop: CASSITGYNEQFF. The CDR3 DNA follows: TGTGCCAGTAGTATCACGGGCTACAATGAGCAGTTCTTC. V usage is TRBV19 and J usage is TRBJ2-1; D not resolved. The CDR3 length is 13 residues. Germline V CDR1 and CDR2: LNHDA, SQIVND (reference sequence). V lost 3 bases and J lost 3, with 6 bases in between.

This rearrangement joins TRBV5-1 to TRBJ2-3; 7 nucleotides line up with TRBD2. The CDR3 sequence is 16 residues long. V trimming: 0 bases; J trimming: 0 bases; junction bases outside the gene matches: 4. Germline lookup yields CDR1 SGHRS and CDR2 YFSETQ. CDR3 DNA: TGCGCCAGCAGCTTGGAAACGCGGGGGAGCACAGATACGCAGTATTTT. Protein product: CASSLETRGSTDTQYF.

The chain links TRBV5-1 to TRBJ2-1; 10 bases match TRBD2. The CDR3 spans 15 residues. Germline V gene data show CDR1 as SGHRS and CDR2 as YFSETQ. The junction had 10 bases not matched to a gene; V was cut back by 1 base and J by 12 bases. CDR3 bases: TGCGCCAGCAGCTTGTCTTCCAGCGGGGGGGCCGGGCAGTTCTTC. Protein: CASSLSSSGGAGQFF.

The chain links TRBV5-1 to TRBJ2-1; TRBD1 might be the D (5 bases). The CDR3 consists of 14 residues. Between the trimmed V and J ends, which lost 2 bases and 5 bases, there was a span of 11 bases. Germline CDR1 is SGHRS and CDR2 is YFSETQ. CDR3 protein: CASSLSPGNNEQFF. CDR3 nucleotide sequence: TGCGCCAGCAGCTTATCGCCAGGGAACAATGAGCAGTTCTTC. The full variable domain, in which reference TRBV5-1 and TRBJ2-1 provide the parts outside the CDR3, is KAGVTQTPRYLIKTRGQQVTLSCSPISGHRSVSWYQQTPGQGLQFLFEYFSETQRNKGNFPGRFSGRQFSNSRSEMNVSTLELGDSALYLCASSLSPGNNEQFFGPGTRLTVL.

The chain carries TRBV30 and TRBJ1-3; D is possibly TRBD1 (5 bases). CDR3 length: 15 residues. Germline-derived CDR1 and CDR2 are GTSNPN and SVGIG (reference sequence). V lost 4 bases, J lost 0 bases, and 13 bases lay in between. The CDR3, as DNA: TGTGCCTGGAATGACAGCCGTACCTCTGGAAACACCATATATTTT. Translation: CAWNDSRTSGNTIYF.

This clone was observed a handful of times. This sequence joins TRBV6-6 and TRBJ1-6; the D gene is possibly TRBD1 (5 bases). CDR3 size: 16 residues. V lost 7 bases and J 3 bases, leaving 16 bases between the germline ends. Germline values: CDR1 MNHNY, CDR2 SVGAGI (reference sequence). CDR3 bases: TGTGCCAGCATAAATAGTGACAGTCTCTATAATTCACCCCTCCACTTT. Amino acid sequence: CASINSDSLYNSPLHF.

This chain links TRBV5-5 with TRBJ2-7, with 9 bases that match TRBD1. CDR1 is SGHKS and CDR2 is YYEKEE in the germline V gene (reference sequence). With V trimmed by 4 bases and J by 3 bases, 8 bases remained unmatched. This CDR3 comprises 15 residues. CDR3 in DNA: TGTGCCAGCAGCCGAGCGGGACAGGGCTACTACGAGCAGTACTTC. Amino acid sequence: CASSRAGQGYYEQYF.

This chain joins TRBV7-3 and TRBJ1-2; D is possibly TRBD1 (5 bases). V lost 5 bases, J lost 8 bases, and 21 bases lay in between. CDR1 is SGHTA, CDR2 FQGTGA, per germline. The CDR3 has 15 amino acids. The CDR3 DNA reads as TGTGCCAGCAGCCCAGCGCCGAAAACAAGGGGCGGCTACACCTTC. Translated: CASSPAPKTRGGYTF.

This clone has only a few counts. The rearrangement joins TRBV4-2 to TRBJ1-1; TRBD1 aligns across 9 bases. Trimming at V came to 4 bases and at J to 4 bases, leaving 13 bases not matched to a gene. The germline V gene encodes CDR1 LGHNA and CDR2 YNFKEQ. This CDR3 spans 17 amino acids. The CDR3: CASSPRQGVFLSTEAFF. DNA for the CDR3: TGTGCCAGCAGCCCGAGACAGGGGGTTTTTTTGAGCACTGAAGCTTTCTTT.

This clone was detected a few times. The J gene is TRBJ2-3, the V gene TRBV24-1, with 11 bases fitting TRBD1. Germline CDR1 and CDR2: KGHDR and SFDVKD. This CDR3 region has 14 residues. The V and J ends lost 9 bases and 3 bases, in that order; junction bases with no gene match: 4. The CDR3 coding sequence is TGTGCCACCCGGGACAGGGGGGTAACAGATACGCAGTATTTT. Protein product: CATRDRGVTDTQYF.

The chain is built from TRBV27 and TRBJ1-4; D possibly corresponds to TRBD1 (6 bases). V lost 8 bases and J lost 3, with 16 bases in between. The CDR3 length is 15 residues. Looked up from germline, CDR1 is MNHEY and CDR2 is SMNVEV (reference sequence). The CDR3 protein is CASSDRGAANEKLFF. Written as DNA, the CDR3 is TGTGCCAGCTCGGACCGGGGGGCAGCTAATGAAAAACTGTTTTTT.

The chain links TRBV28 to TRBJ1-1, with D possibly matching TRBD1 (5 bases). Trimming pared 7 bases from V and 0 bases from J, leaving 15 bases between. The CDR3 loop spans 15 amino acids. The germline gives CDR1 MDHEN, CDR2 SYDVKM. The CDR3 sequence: CASMGQDALNTEAFF. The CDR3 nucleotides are TGTGCCAGCATGGGGCAGGACGCGCTGAACACTGAAGCTTTCTTT.

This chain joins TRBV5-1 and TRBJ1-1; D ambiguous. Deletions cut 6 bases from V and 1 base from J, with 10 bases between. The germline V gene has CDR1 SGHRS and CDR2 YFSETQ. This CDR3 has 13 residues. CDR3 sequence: CASTWEGNTEAFF. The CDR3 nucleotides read TGCGCCAGCACCTGGGAGGGGAACACTGAAGCTTTCTTT.

CDR3 amino acids: CASSQRGGPPYEQYF. CDR3 nucleotides: TGTGCCAGCAGTCAGCGGGGGGGCCCTCCATACGAGCAGTACTTC. The chain employs TRBV7-3 and TRBJ2-7; 10 nucleotides match TRBD2. The CDR3 length is 15 residues. V lost 6 bases to trimming and J lost 4 bases; unmatched junction nucleotides: 9. Germline V gene lookup returns CDR1 SGHTA and CDR2 FQGTGA.

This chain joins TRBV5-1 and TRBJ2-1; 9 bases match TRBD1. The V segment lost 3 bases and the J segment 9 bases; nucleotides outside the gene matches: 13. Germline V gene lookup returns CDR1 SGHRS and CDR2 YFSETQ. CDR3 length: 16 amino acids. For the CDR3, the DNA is TGCGCCAGCAGCTCCAGGACAGGGGCTATTTCTCGTGAGCAGTTCTTC. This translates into CASSSRTGAISREQFF.

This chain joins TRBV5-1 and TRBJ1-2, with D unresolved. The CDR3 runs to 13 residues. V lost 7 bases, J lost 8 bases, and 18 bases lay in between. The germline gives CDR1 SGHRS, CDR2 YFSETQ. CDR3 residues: CASAPRGYGGYTF. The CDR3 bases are TGCGCCAGCGCCCCCAGAGGGTACGGGGGCTACACCTTC.

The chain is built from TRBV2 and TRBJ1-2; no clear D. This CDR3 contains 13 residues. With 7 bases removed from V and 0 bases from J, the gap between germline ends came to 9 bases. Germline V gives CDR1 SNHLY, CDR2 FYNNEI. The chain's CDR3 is CASIGGPNYGYTF. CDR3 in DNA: TGTGCCAGCATCGGAGGCCCTAACTATGGCTACACCTTC.

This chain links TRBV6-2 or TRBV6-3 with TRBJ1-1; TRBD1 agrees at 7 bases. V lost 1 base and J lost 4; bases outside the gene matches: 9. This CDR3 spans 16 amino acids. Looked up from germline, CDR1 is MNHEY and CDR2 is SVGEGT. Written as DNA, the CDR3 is TGTGCCAGCAGTTACTACCCACAGGGGTTAGGCACTGAAGCTTTCTTT. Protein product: CASSYYPQGLGTEAFF.

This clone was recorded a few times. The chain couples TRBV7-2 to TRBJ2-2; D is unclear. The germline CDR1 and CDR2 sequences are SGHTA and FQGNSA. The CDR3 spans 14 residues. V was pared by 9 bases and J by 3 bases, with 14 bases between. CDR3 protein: CASLPGWDTGELFF. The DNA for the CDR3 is TGTGCCAGTCTCCCGGGTTGGGACACCGGGGAGCTGTTTTTT. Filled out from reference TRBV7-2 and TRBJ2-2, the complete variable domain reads GAGVSQSPSNKVTEKGKDVELRCDPISGHTALYWYRQSLGQGLEFLIYFQGNSAPDKSGLPSDRFSAERTGGSVSTLTIQRTQQEDSAVYLCASLPGWDTGELFFGEGSRLTVL.

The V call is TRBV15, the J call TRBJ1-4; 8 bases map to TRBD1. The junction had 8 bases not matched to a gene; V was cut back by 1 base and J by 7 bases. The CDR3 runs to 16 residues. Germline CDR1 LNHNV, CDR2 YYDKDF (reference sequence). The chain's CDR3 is CATSRARTGKGEKLFF. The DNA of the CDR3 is TGTGCCACCAGCAGAGCCAGGACAGGGAAAGGTGAAAAACTGTTTTTT.

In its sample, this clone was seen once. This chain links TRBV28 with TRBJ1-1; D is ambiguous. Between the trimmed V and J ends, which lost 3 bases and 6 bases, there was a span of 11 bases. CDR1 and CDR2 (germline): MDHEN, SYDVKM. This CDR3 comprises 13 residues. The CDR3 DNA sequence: TGTGCCAGCAGTTTCTCACTGAGGCCTGAAGCTTTCTTT. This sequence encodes CASSFSLRPEAFF.

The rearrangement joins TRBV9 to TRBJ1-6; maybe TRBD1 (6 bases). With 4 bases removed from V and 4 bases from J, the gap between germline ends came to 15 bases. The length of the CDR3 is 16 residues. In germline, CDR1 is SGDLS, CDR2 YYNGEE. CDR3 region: CASSSQDSSYNSPLHF. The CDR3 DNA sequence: TGTGCCAGCAGCTCCCAGGACAGTTCTTATAATTCACCCCTCCACTTT.

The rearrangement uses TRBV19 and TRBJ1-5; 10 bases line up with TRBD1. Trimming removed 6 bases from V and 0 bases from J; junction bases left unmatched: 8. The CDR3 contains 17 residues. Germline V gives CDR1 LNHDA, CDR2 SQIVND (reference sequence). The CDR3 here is CASRDRGTYLSNQPQHF. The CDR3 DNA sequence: TGTGCCAGTAGGGACAGGGGGACCTACCTTAGCAATCAGCCCCAGCATTTT. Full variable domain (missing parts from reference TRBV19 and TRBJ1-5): DGGITQSPKYLFRKEGQNVTLSCEQNLNHDAMYWYRQDPGQGLRLIYYSQIVNDFQKGDIAEGYSVSREKKESFPLTVTSAQKNPTAFYLCASRDRGTYLSNQPQHFGDGTRLSIL.

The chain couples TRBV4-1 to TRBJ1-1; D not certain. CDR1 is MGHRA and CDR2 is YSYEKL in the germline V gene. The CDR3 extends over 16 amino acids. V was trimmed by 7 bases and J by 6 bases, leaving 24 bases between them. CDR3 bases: TGCGCCAGCACTAAAAGTTTGACGGGTTCACGCGCTGAAGCTTTCTTT. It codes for CASTKSLTGSRAEAFF.

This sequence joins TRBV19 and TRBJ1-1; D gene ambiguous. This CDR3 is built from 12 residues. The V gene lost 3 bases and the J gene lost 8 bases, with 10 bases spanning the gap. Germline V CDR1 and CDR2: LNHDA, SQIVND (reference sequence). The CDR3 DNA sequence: TGTGCCAGTAGTATGGGCGGGCACGAAGCTTTCTTT. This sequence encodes CASSMGGHEAFF.